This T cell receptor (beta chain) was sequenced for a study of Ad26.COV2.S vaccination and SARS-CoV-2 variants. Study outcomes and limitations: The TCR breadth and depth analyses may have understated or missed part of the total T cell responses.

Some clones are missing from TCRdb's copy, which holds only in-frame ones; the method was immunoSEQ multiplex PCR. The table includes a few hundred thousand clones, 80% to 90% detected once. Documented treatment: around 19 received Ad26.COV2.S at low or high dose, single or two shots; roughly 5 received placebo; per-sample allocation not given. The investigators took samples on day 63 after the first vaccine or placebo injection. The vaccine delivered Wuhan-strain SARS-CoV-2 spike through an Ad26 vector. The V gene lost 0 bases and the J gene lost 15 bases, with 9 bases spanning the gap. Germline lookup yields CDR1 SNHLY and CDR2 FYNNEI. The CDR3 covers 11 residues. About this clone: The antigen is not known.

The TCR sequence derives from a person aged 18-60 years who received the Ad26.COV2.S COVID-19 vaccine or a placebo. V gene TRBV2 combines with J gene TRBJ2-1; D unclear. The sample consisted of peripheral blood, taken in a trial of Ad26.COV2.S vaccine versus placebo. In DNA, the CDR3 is TGTGCCAGCAGTGAAGCTTTGACTCGGTTCTTC. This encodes CASSEALTRFF. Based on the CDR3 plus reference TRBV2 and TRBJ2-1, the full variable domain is EPEVTQTPSHQVTQMGQEVILRCVPISNHLYFYWYRQILGQKVEFLVSFYNNEISEKSEIFDDQFSVERPDGSNFTLKIRSTKLEDSAMYFCASSEALTRFFGPGTRLTVL.